Listed below are T cell receptor beta chains from one sample, sequenced in a study of CD8 T cells in ankylosing spondylitis. TCRdb processed the 5' RACE reads anew with MiXCR; each CDR3 protein has one entry. This table has some 840,000 distinct CDR3 sequences, roughly 12% appearing once. The specimen was blood, either unsorted or a sorted T cell fraction (not recorded which). The source is a male donor with ankylosing spondylitis. Each CDR3 is given with its conserved first and last residue. A D gene is named only where the DNA matches it firmly. The size of a clone is reported for some rows only, either as once, few or many, or as a class for expanded clones.

V,J,D,size,DNA,CDR3
TRBV6-1,TRBJ1-2,.,.,TGTGCCAGCACCCCAAAGGGGGGGTACACCTATGGCTACACCTTC,CASTPKGGYTYGYTF
TRBV3-1,TRBJ1-1,TRBD1,few,TGTGCCAGCAGCCCGACAGGGATCAGGACTGAAGCTTTCTTT,CASSPTGIRTEAFF
TRBV12-5,TRBJ1-1,TRBD1,.,TGTGCTAGTGCCCTGGTTGTTATGGACAGGCTTAACACTGAAGCTTTCTTT,CASALVVMDRLNTEAFF
TRBV20-1,TRBJ2-7,TRBD1,.,TGCAGTGCCCCCGGGACAGCCTCCTACGAGCAGTACTTC,CSAPGTASYEQYF
TRBV27,TRBJ1-5,TRBD1,.,TGTGCCAGCAGTTTAAACAGGGGGCACGATCAGCCCCAGCATTTT,CASSLNRGHDQPQHF
TRBV7-2,TRBJ2-3,.,.,TGTGCCAGCAGCTTAGCCTCCCTTGAGGATACGCAGTATTTT,CASSLASLEDTQYF
TRBV5-6,TRBJ1-4,.,.,TGTGCCAGCAGCTTGGCCCTAGGGGCAACTAATGAAAAACTGTTTTTT,CASSLALGATNEKLFF
TRBV9,TRBJ1-1,.,.,TGTGCCAGCAGCGTATCAGGGATGAACACTGAAGCTTTCTTT,CASSVSGMNTEAFF
TRBV27,TRBJ2-7,TRBD1,.,TGTGCCAGCTCTTGGGACAGGGGCTCCGAGCAGTACTTC,CASSWDRGSEQYF
TRBV7-7,TRBJ2-1,.,few,TGTGCTAGCAGCTTAGGCAGGGTTGCCTACAATGAGCAGTTCTTC,CASSLGRVAYNEQFF
TRBV6-5,TRBJ2-7,.,few,TGTGCCAGCAGTTATACCGGACGTACCTACGAGCAGTACTTC,CASSYTGRTYEQYF
TRBV29-1,TRBJ2-3,.,.,TGCAGCGTGGTGTCTACAGCTTCTACAGATACGCAGTATTTT,CSVVSTASTDTQYF
TRBV5-1,TRBJ2-1,TRBD2,few,TGCGCCAGCAGCTGGCTAGCGGGAGGGGACAATGAGCAGTTCTTC,CASSWLAGGDNEQFF
TRBV15,TRBJ2-7,TRBD1,.,TGTGCCACCAGCAGAGTGGTCCAGGGGGTCGGTTACGAGCAGTACTTC,CATSRVVQGVGYEQYF
TRBV7-9,TRBJ1-4,TRBD1,many,TGTGCCAGCAGCTTGGTACTGGATAACAGGGGATTTAATGAAAAACTGTTTTTT,CASSLVLDNRGFNEKLFF
TRBV7-9,TRBJ2-6,TRBD1,few,TGTGCCAGCAGCCCGACAGGGGGCTTCTCTGGGGCCAACGTCCTGACTTTC,CASSPTGGFSGANVLTF
TRBV20-1,TRBJ1-1,.,few,TGCAGTGCTAGAGTCAGGGGCAGGAACACTGAAGCTTTCTTT,CSARVRGRNTEAFF
TRBV20-1,TRBJ1-2,.,.,TGCAGTGCTACAAAAACGGGGTATGGCTACACCTTC,CSATKTGYGYTF
TRBV20-1,TRBJ1-1,TRBD1,.,TGCAGTGCCGAGACAGGGGGCCTGAACACTGAAGCTTTCTTT,CSAETGGLNTEAFF
TRBV5-1,TRBJ2-1,TRBD2,few,TGCGCCAGCAGCGGCGGGGGGGGTGCCTACAATGAGCAGTTCTTC,CASSGGGGAYNEQFF
TRBV29-1,TRBJ1-1,TRBD1,many,TGCAGCGCTGACAGGGGGGGAACTGAAGCTTTCTTT,CSADRGGTEAFF
TRBV7-2,TRBJ2-1,.,.,TGTGCCAGCAGCCGAGGGCTTTACTCCTACAATGAGCAGTTCTTC,CASSRGLYSYNEQFF
TRBV7-6,TRBJ2-2,.,.,TGTGCCAGCAGCTCGACAGCTACGAACACCGGGGAGCTGTTTTTT,CASSSTATNTGELFF
TRBV5-1,TRBJ1-2,.,.,TGCGCCAGCAGCTTGGATAGGGGATTACGGTTCACCTTC,CASSLDRGLRFTF
TRBV7-2,TRBJ1-1,TRBD1,.,TGTGCCAGCAGCTTAGTCGGGACAGCGAACACTGAAGCTTTCTTT,CASSLVGTANTEAFF
TRBV4-2,TRBJ2-1,.,.,TGTGCCAGCAGCCAAGTTAGCAGTGAGCAGTTCTTC,CASSQVSSEQFF
TRBV20-1,TRBJ2-3,TRBD2,few,TGCAGTGCTAGACGGAGCGGGAGGCTTTCAGATACGCAGTATTTT,CSARRSGRLSDTQYF
TRBV7-9,TRBJ2-1,TRBD2,many,TGTGCCAGCAGCGCGGGACTAGCGGCCTCCTACAATGAGCAGTTCTTC,CASSAGLAASYNEQFF